The next 24 T cell receptor beta chains were all read from a single sample in a study of identical twins (dated by TCRdb to the mid-2010s). The library was generated by 5' RACE. Data came from an Illumina HiSeq 2000. In TCRdb, the public reads were trimmed at Q25 with fastp and aligned with MiXCR, with productive beta chains retained. Rows are combined by CDR3 protein, so each entry shows the most common genes and DNA. The sample table lists some 100,000 distinct CDR3 sequences, less than 6.5% of them with a count of one. The top ten hold approximately 12% of the sample. The sequencing sample was made of memory T cells sorted from blood. The cell subset or site label here, explained by the study, means: CD45RO+ enriched T cells. The receptors stem from a woman aged 50 to 65 in good health.

This clonotype was seen many times. V usage is TRBV2 and J usage is TRBJ1-5, with a tentative D call TRBD1 (5 bases). Trimming shortened V by 11 bases and J by 3 bases, and 11 bases separated the two germline ends. Germline lookup yields CDR1 SNHLY and CDR2 FYNNEI. The CDR3 covers 12 residues. The CDR3 here is CAAQDINQPQHF. The CDR3 DNA reads TGTGCCGCACAGGACATCAATCAGCCCCAGCATTTT.

This clonotype has at least ten counts. CDR3 amino acids: CASNPGQGLYTQYF. CDR3 nucleotides: TGTGCCAGCAATCCGGGACAGGGGCTTTATACGCAGTATTTT. The genes are TRBV6-5 and TRBJ2-3; 10 bases match TRBD1. Losses at the gene ends were 7 bases for V and 7 bases for J; bases not matched to a gene: 8. The CDR3 covers 14 residues. Germline CDR1 MNHEY, CDR2 SVGAGI.

This clonotype was recorded many times. The chain joins TRBV6-1 to TRBJ2-7; a weak D match, TRBD2 (5 bases). CDR3 length: 11 amino acids. Germline assignment: CDR1 MNHNS and CDR2 SASEGT. Deletions cut 2 bases from V and 11 bases from J, with 10 bases between. This CDR3 reads CASSEFTEEYV. The CDR3 nucleotides read TGTGCCAGCAGTGAATTCACGGAGGAGTACGTC.

The gene calls are TRBV6-4 and TRBJ2-7; tentatively, D is TRBD2 (5 bases). The V end lost 6 bases, the J end lost 1 base, and 16 bases lay between the germline ends. This CDR3 contains 15 residues. CDR1 and CDR2 from the germline V gene are MRHNA and SNTAGT. In DNA, the CDR3 is TGTGCCAGCAGCCCACCGGGGATCGGATCCTACGAGCAGTACTTC. It specifies CASSPPGIGSYEQYF.

There are many counts of this clonotype. This chain links TRBV12-3 or TRBV12-4 with TRBJ2-1, with TRBD2 identical over 7 bases. The CDR3 is made up of 14 amino acids. V shed 9 bases and J 4 bases; nucleotides not matched to a gene: 9. CDR3 loop: CASITSARYNEQFF. The CDR3 DNA is TGTGCCAGTATTACTAGCGCCCGATACAATGAGCAGTTCTTC.

This clonotype has a count of ten or more. The chain employs TRBV7-8 and TRBJ1-1; D call uncertain. Germline CDR1 reads SGHVS; CDR2 reads FQNEAQ. The CDR3 covers 12 residues. V was clipped by 4 bases and J by 1 base, with 4 bases between them. CDR3 in amino acids: CASSYKNTEAFF. As DNA, the CDR3 is TGTGCCAGCAGCTACAAGAACACTGAAGCTTTCTTT.

Many counts were recorded for this clonotype. The chain combines TRBV14 with TRBJ2-7; D is ambiguous. Trimming cost V 6 bases and J 2 bases, with 8 bases left between them. The V gene's germline CDR1 is SGHDN and CDR2 FVKESK. The CDR3 has 12 residues. As DNA, the CDR3 is TGTGCCAGCAGTCGAAACCCCTACGAGCAGTACGTC. Its protein is CASSRNPYEQYV.

In this sample, this clonotype turned up a few times. The genes are TRBV13 and TRBJ2-7; 8 nucleotides agree with TRBD2. Germline V CDR1 and CDR2: PRHDT, FYEKMQ (reference sequence). This CDR3 region has 20 residues. J was trimmed by 1 base and V by 2 bases; bases with no gene match: 19. CDR3 region: CASSLSPPNIIAGPSYEQYF. CDR3 in DNA: TGTGCCAGCAGCTTATCGCCGCCAAACATAATAGCGGGGCCTTCCTACGAGCAGTACTTC.

This clonotype appeared many times. DNA of the CDR3: TGCAGTGCTCCCGTTTTGGCGAGCTCCTATAATTCACCCCTCCACTTT. Its protein product is CSAPVLASSYNSPLHF. The V call is TRBV20-1, the J call TRBJ1-6; no definite D call. This CDR3 region has 16 residues. In germline, CDR1 is DFQATT, CDR2 SNEGSKA (reference sequence). The germline V and J ends were trimmed by 5 bases and 0 bases, with 14 bases remaining between them.

V gene TRBV2 combines with J gene TRBJ2-2, with no clear D. Germline values: CDR1 SNHLY, CDR2 FYNNEI. The CDR3 is made up of 14 amino acids. V lost 5 bases, J lost 7 bases, and 14 bases lay in between. CDR3 loop: CASSPSVRIGELFF. As DNA, the CDR3 is TGTGCCAGCAGTCCATCCGTCAGGATCGGGGAGCTGTTTTTT.

This clonotype was observed many times. The chain couples TRBV7-9 to TRBJ2-1, with D possibly matching TRBD1 (6 bases). Germline V gives CDR1 SEHNR, CDR2 FQNEAQ (reference sequence). The length of the CDR3 is 13 residues. Trimming shortened V by 5 bases and J by 7 bases, and 12 bases separated the two germline ends. The CDR3 nucleotides are TGTGCCAGCAGCCGTACCACAGGGAATGAGCAGTTCTTC. It codes for CASSRTTGNEQFF.

Many counts were recorded for this clonotype. The chain couples TRBV20-1 to TRBJ2-1; D is uncertain. CDR3 length equals 11 residues. The V gene lost 3 bases and the J gene lost 5 bases, with 5 bases spanning the gap. CDR1 DFQATT and CDR2 SNEGSKA come from the germline V gene (reference sequence). CDR3 DNA: TGCAGTGCTAGCCATAACAATGAGCAGTTCTTC. Translation: CSASHNNEQFF.

The table lists this clonotype with many counts. This sequence joins TRBV30 and TRBJ2-1; TRBD2 agrees at 10 bases. Trimming took 5 bases from V and 9 from J; bases not matched to a gene: 7. The germline gives CDR1 GTSNPN, CDR2 SVGIG (reference sequence). The CDR3 runs 13 residues. This CDR3 reads CAWEREGRSEQFF. DNA of the CDR3: TGTGCCTGGGAGCGGGAGGGCCGCAGTGAGCAGTTCTTC.

Comment on this clonotype: At one of its ends the junction is not consistent with the germline gene, which may arise from a read error. The V and J genes are TRBV19 and TRBJ1-1, with 7 bases aligning to TRBD1. The CDR3 sequence is 13 residues long. Germline V gene sequence: CDR1 LNHDA, CDR2 SQIVND (reference sequence). Written as DNA, the CDR3 is TGTGCCAGTTCCATTGACAGGGACACTGAAACTTTCTTT. Translated: CASSIDRDTETFF.

This clonotype was counted ten times or more. The chain links TRBV12-3 or TRBV12-4 to TRBJ1-6; D is undetermined. The CDR3 runs 13 residues. Trimming cost V 2 bases and J 12 bases, with 11 bases left between them. The CDR3 is CASSLRTPRPLHF. The DNA for the CDR3 is TGTGCCAGCAGTTTAAGGACGCCACGACCCCTCCACTTT.

This clonotype was counted ten times or more. The chain uses TRBV7-9 and TRBJ1-4; D may be TRBD1 (5 bases). Trimming removed 1 base at V and 8 bases at J, with 11 bases between. Germline-derived CDR1 and CDR2 are SEHNR and FQNEAQ (reference sequence). The CDR3 has 14 amino acids. The DNA for the CDR3 is TGTGCCAGCAGCTTAGGGGGAAGACAGGAAAAACTGTTTTTT. It encodes CASSLGGRQEKLFF.

This clonotype was observed many times. The chain joins TRBV10-2 to TRBJ2-3, with unresolved D. Germline loops: CDR1 WSHSY, CDR2 SAAADI. V lost 3 bases and J lost 0, with 7 bases in between. This CDR3 is built from 14 residues. DNA for the CDR3: TGCGCCAGCAGTGACAACGGGAGCACAGATACGCAGTATTTT. Protein product: CASSDNGSTDTQYF.

This clonotype appeared many times. The rearrangement joins TRBV20-1 to TRBJ2-3; 7 positions agree with TRBD1. V shed 6 bases and J 3 bases; nucleotides not matched to a gene: 12. CDR1 DFQATT and CDR2 SNEGSKA come from the germline V gene (reference sequence). The CDR3 contains 15 residues. The CDR3 is CSASPQTGLTDTQYF. The CDR3 nucleotides read TGCAGTGCCTCCCCCCAGACAGGGCTTACAGATACGCAGTATTTT.

This clonotype was counted many times. This chain uses TRBV29-1 with TRBJ1-1; 7 nucleotides align to TRBD1. Germline loops: CDR1 SQVTM, CDR2 ANQGSEA. V shed 8 bases and J 0 bases; nucleotides not matched to a gene: 12. The CDR3 totals 15 residues. CDR3 sequence reads: CSIFGTVRMNTEAFF. DNA for the CDR3: TGCAGCATATTTGGGACAGTGAGAATGAACACTGAAGCTTTCTTT.

This clonotype has a count of ten or more. This chain connects TRBV7-8 to TRBJ2-5, with 9 bases identical to TRBD2. CDR1 and CDR2 from the germline V gene are SGHVS and FQNEAQ. This CDR3 contains 14 residues. V was clipped by 4 bases and J by 5 bases; unmatched bases: 5. CDR3 DNA sequence: TGTGCCAGCAGCTCGGGACTAGCCGCTGAGACCCAGTACTTC. Protein: CASSSGLAAETQYF. The variable domain in full, completed from reference TRBV7-8 and TRBJ2-5, reads GAGVSQSPRYKVAKRGQDVALRCDPISGHVSLFWYQQALGQGPEFLTYFQNEAQLDKSGLPSDRFFAERPEGSVSTLKIQRTQQEDSAVYLCASSSGLAAETQYFGPGTRLLVL.

This clonotype was seen a handful of times. The DNA of the CDR3 is TGTGCCTGGGGGACTAGCGCGGAGACCCAGTACTTC. It codes for CAWGTSAETQYF. This chain joins TRBV30 and TRBJ2-5; 10 bases agree with TRBD2. Germline lookup yields CDR1 GTSNPN and CDR2 SVGIG (reference sequence). The junction had 2 bases not matched to a gene; V was cut back by 5 bases and J by 5 bases. The CDR3 loop spans 12 amino acids. Full variable domain (rest looked up from reference TRBV30 and TRBJ2-5): SQTIHQWPATLVQPVGSPLSLECTVEGTSNPNLYWYRQAAGRGLQLLFYSVGIGQISSEVPQNLSASRPQDRQFILSSKKLLLSDSGFYLCAWGTSAETQYFGPGTRLLVL.

Ten or more counts support this clonotype. The chain has TRBV5-1 and TRBJ1-5, with TRBD1 as a possible D gene (5 bases). Germline CDR1 reads SGHRS; CDR2 reads YFSETQ. V lost 0 bases and J 0 bases, leaving 13 bases between the germline ends. The CDR3 length is 17 residues. This CDR3 reads CASSLGAGTHSNQPQHF. The CDR3 DNA sequence: TGCGCCAGCAGCTTGGGGGCAGGGACCCATAGCAATCAGCCCCAGCATTTT.

This clonotype was picked up many times. The chain uses TRBV6-6 and TRBJ2-3, with 7 bases lining up with TRBD1. CDR3 size: 13 residues. In germline, CDR1 is MNHNY, CDR2 SVGAGI (reference sequence). V was clipped by 8 bases and J by 0 bases; unmatched bases: 2. CDR3 in amino acids: CASWGQSTDTQYF. CDR3 nucleotides: TGTGCCAGCTGGGGACAGAGCACAGATACGCAGTATTTT.

This clonotype was seen a handful of times. This chain connects TRBV12-3 or TRBV12-4 to TRBJ1-4; D perhaps matches TRBD1 (5 bases). CDR3 length: 15 residues. Trimming took 6 bases from V and 10 from J, leaving 21 bases between them. The CDR3 DNA reads as TGTGCCAGCAGCCGGATCGGGACTCCCCTGGGAAAACTGTTTTTT. It translates to CASSRIGTPLGKLFF.